This entry concerns a single TCR beta chain. Its target is not known. The data stem from a study of STAT5B mutations in CD4+ large granular lymphocyte leukemia. Whole-study results and caveats: Patient CD4-sorted repertoires looked more clonal than healthy CD4+ repertoires, even without putative leukemic clones.

Sequencing was performed with immunoSEQ multiplex PCR; in TCRdb, only in-frame clones are kept and a portion is missing. The repertoire holds nearly 45,000 clones, around 86% seen once, with 2.6% in the top ten. The CDR3 covers 13 residues. J was trimmed by 6 bases and V by 6 bases; bases with no gene match: 4. Germline values: CDR1 MNHEY, CDR2 SVGAGI. The receptor comes from a human donor in good health. The material sequenced was CD4+ T cells from blood buffy coats. The chain uses TRBV6-5 and TRBJ2-2; TRBD1 matches at 7 bases. CDR3 DNA sequence: TGTGCCAGCAGCCCCGACAGGGCCGGGGAGCTGTTTTTT. As protein: CASSPDRAGELFF.